This TCR beta chain is from a study of cytomegalovirus exposure and HLA in healthy donors. The wider study: HLA-typed donors contributed 65 million to 95 million unique TCRs, which were held in an early data release. Whole-study results and caveats: Versus the approximately 670-donor mean, an Asian-associated ancestry cluster reportedly showed fewer N-insertions in a later analysis. Several of the most significant clusters appeared linked to common viral pathogens, based on a later analysis.

Points on this clone: The antigen remains unidentified.

60 Vbeta and 13 Jbeta primers were used in PCR. Profiled with immunoSEQ multiplex PCR; TCRdb holds only in-frame clones, not every one. The data contain about 170,000 clones, about 62% of them singletons. The junction had 5 bases not matched to a gene; V was cut back by 6 bases and J by 2 bases. This CDR3 is built from 16 residues. In germline, CDR1 is MNHNY, CDR2 SVGAGI (reference sequence). The source material was PBMCs. This TCR was recovered from a man in his forties in good health and CMV-seronegative. This sequence joins TRBV6-6 and TRBJ2-5, with 14 bases that match TRBD2. The chain's CDR3 is CASRLGLAGGQETQYF. The CDR3 nucleotides read TGTGCCAGCAGACTCGGACTAGCGGGGGGACAAGAGACCCAGTACTTC.